The sequence of this T cell receptor (beta chain) was determined in a study of T cells in Graves' hyperthyroidism and ophthalmopathy. TCR beta CDR3 regions were amplified from RNA. The HTBI primer set was used in a first-round RT-PCR of the TCR CDR3. MiXCR, applied by TCRdb to the multiplex PCR reads, yields one record per CDR3 protein. The table has roughly 380,000 distinct CDR3 sequences, under 20% seen once; the top ten hold around 3.4%. This CDR3 is built from 15 residues. The V end was cut by 3 bases, the J end by 3 bases, with 14 bases between. Germline lookup yields CDR1 SEHNR and CDR2 FQNEAQ (reference sequence). In this sample, this clonotype turned up many times.

Material: blood. The chain is built from TRBV7-9 and TRBJ1-2, with D unresolved. This sequence was found in a woman aged 18-29 years with Graves' hyperthyroidism. The DNA for the CDR3 is TGTGCCAGCAGCTTTCTCCAGCCTCGAGACTATGGCTACACCTTC. As protein: CASSFLQPRDYGYTF.